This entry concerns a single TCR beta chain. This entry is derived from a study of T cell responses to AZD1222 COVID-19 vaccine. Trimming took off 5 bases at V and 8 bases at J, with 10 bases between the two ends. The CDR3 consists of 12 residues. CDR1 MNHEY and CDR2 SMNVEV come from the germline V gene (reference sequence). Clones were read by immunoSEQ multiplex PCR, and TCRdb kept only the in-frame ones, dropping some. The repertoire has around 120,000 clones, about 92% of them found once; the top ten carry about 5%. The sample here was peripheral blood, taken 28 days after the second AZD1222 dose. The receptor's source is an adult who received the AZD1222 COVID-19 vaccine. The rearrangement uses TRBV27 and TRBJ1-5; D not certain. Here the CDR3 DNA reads TGTGCCAGCAGTCCCCCCGGTGAGCCCCAGCATTTT. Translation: CASSPPGEPQHF.